The 20 T cell receptor beta chains reported below all come from one sample, sequenced in a study of cytomegalovirus exposure and HLA in healthy donors. Both 60 Vbeta primers and 13 Jbeta primers went into the PCR. Assay used: immunoSEQ multiplex PCR; TCRdb lists only in-frame clones, some missing. This sample has roughly 200,000 clones, with under 70% found just once. Sample: PBMCs. These TCRs come from a man between 40 and 49 years old in good health and CMV-seropositive.

The chain carries TRBV19 and TRBJ2-3, with 8 bases lining up with TRBD2. The CDR3 consists of 15 residues. V shed 8 bases, J shed 2 bases, and the junction held 9 bases outside the gene matches. Germline lookup yields CDR1 LNHDA and CDR2 SQIVND (reference sequence). Here the CDR3 DNA reads TGTGCCAGTGCCCCGGGAGGGACCTACACAGATACGCAGTATTTT. As protein: CASAPGGTYTDTQYF.

V usage is TRBV5-1 and J usage is TRBJ2-6; no reliable D call. V lost 4 bases and J lost 2, with 7 bases in between. The CDR3 runs 14 residues. CDR1 and CDR2 from the germline V gene are SGHRS and YFSETQ. Here the CDR3 reads CASSPVAGANVLTF. CDR3 in DNA: TGCGCCAGCAGCCCGGTAGCTGGGGCCAACGTCCTGACTTTC.

This clone came up a few times. This rearrangement joins TRBV6-4 to TRBJ2-1; 9 nucleotides agree with TRBD1. Per germline, CDR1 MRHNA and CDR2 SNTAGT. Trimming removed 5 bases from V and 7 bases from J; junction bases left unmatched: 6. This CDR3 spans 14 amino acids. For the CDR3, the DNA is TGTGCCAGCAGTCCGGGACAGGGTTGGAATGAGCAGTTCTTC. It translates to CASSPGQGWNEQFF.

J is TRBJ1-6 and V is TRBV21-1; the D call of TRBD1 is as the table states it, not checked on the DNA. TRBV21-1 counts as a pseudogene. The CDR3 is 15 residues long. The chain's CDR3 is CASSIPGQGISPLHF. The CDR3 DNA reads as TGTGCCAGCAGCATTCCGGGACAGGGAATCTCACCCCTCCACTTT.

The genes are TRBV2 and TRBJ2-2; D not resolved. The CDR3 consists of 14 residues. The germline V and J ends were trimmed by 6 bases and 3 bases, with 11 bases remaining between them. Germline assignment: CDR1 SNHLY and CDR2 FYNNEI. CDR3 nucleotide sequence: TGTGCCAGCAGGGCCGATGGTTACACCGGGGAGCTGTTTTTT. Translated: CASRADGYTGELFF.

This chain connects TRBV7-2 to TRBJ1-2; 10 bases are a match to TRBD1. The junction had 9 bases not matched to a gene; V was cut back by 5 bases and J by 6 bases. This CDR3 is built from 15 residues. Germline CDR1 is SGHTA and CDR2 is FQGNSA. CDR3 in amino acids: CASSHARGTGDGYTF. The CDR3 DNA follows: TGTGCCAGCAGCCACGCACGCGGGACAGGGGATGGCTACACCTTC.

This sequence joins TRBV6-1 and TRBJ2-5; D may be TRBD1 (5 bases). The closer fit of TRBJ2-7 to the DNA end suggests the J call may be wrong. This CDR3 has 14 residues. CDR1 and CDR2 from the germline V gene are MNHNS and SASEGT. This CDR3 reads CASSEPPTAYEQYF. CDR3 DNA: TGTGCCAGCAGTGAACCCCCGACAGCCTACGAGCAGTACTTC.

V and J are TRBV5-6 and TRBJ2-7; D remains ambiguous. The V gene lost 2 bases and the J gene lost 2 bases, with 8 bases spanning the gap. The CDR3 runs 13 residues. In germline, CDR1 is SGHDT, CDR2 YYEEEE. In DNA, the CDR3 is TGTGCCAGCAGCTTTCAGGAAACCTACGAGCAGTACTTC. This gives the protein CASSFQETYEQYF.

This clone has just a few counts. The chain recombines TRBV2 with TRBJ2-2; D ambiguous. The V and J ends lost 6 bases and 2 bases respectively, with 7 bases between them. The CDR3 length is 13 residues. Germline V lookup: CDR1 SNHLY, CDR2 FYNNEI. The DNA of the CDR3 is TGTGCCAGCAGCCTCAGAAACACCGGGGAGCTGTTTTTT. This sequence encodes CASSLRNTGELFF.

The chain has TRBV15 and TRBJ2-3, with D maybe TRBD2 (6 bases). V was pared by 3 bases and J by 2 bases, with 12 bases between. Germline lookup yields CDR1 LNHNV and CDR2 YYDKDF (reference sequence). The CDR3 consists of 15 residues. The CDR3 nucleotides are TGTGCCACCAGCAGGCGTGGGGGGTACACAGATACGCAGTATTTT. This encodes CATSRRGGYTDTQYF.

A few counts support this clone. The chain joins TRBV7-6 to TRBJ1-4; D may be TRBD1 (6 bases). The CDR3 extends over 15 amino acids. Germline V CDR1 and CDR2: SGHVS, FNYEAQ. Trimming cost V 4 bases and J 8 bases, with 17 bases left between them. This CDR3 reads CASSSPGGLGEKLFF. The CDR3 region has the DNA TGTGCCAGCAGCTCCCCGGGGGGCCTGGGGGAAAAACTGTTTTTT.

This clone was detected only a few times. This chain links TRBV6-1 with TRBJ1-1; D uncertain. Germline V gene data show CDR1 as MNHNS and CDR2 as SASEGT. There are 14 residues in the CDR3. The CDR3, as DNA: TGTGCAATTACGGCTAGAGCCCAAAACACTGAAGCTTTCTTT. Translated: CAITARAQNTEAFF.

The chain recombines TRBV7-9 with TRBJ1-3; 7 bases map to TRBD1. After removal of 1 base from V and 4 bases from J, the junction contained 10 bases not matched to a gene. The CDR3 contains 17 residues. CDR1 and CDR2 (germline): SEHNR, FQNEAQ (reference sequence). CDR3 protein: CASSLGTEGAEGNTIYF. In DNA form, the CDR3 reads TGTGCCAGCAGCTTAGGGACGGAGGGGGCGGAGGGAAACACCATATATTTT. Complete variable domain (other parts from reference TRBV7-9 and TRBJ1-3): DTGVSQNPRHKITKRGQNVTFRCDPISEHNRLYWYRQTLGQGPEFLTYFQNEAQLEKSRLLSDRFSAERPKGSFSTLEIQRTEQGDSAMYLCASSLGTEGAEGNTIYFGEGSWLTVV.

The gene calls are TRBV19 and TRBJ1-2; 9 bases line up with TRBD1. Germline CDR1 and CDR2: LNHDA and SQIVND (reference sequence). The CDR3 covers 15 residues. The junction had 8 bases not matched to a gene; V was cut back by 6 bases and J by 3 bases. The CDR3 region is CASRLPGQGDYGYTF. The CDR3 nucleotides read TGTGCCAGTAGGTTACCGGGACAGGGAGACTATGGCTACACCTTC.

The sample holds a few counts of this clone. The J gene is TRBJ2-1, the V gene TRBV6-5; D perhaps matches TRBD2 (5 bases). In germline, CDR1 is MNHEY, CDR2 SVGAGI. This CDR3 is 15 amino acids long. Between the trimmed V and J ends, which lost 6 bases and 5 bases, there was a span of 17 bases. DNA of the CDR3: TGTGCCAGCAGGCCTACACCGGAGGAAGACAATGAGCAGTTCTTC. Residues: CASRPTPEEDNEQFF.

A few counts support this clone. The gene calls are TRBV10-3 and TRBJ1-2, with 12 bases identical to TRBD1. CDR1 and CDR2 from the germline V gene are ENHRY and SYGVKD. Trimming took 5 bases from V and 1 from J; bases not matched to a gene: 5. This CDR3 is built from 16 residues. CDR3: CAISTGQGAGNYGYTF. The CDR3 DNA is TGTGCCATCAGTACGGGACAGGGGGCGGGTAACTATGGCTACACCTTC.

This clone was found a few times. This chain's CDR3 is CASSTRDRGPNQPQHF. For the CDR3, the DNA is TGTGCCAGTAGTACCCGGGACAGGGGCCCCAATCAGCCCCAGCATTTT. This rearrangement joins TRBV19 to TRBJ1-5; TRBD1 agrees at 10 bases. Trimming removed 4 bases from V and 3 bases from J; junction bases left unmatched: 6. CDR1 is LNHDA and CDR2 is SQIVND in the germline V gene (reference sequence). The CDR3 spans 16 residues.

The rearrangement uses TRBV27 and TRBJ2-1; TRBD1 aligns across 7 bases. The germline V gene has CDR1 MNHEY and CDR2 SMNVEV (reference sequence). The V gene end was trimmed by 6 bases and the J gene end by 0 bases; junction bases not matched to a gene: 17. The CDR3 loop spans 19 amino acids. The CDR3 spells CASSIPTLRGLLSYNEQFF. In DNA form, the CDR3 reads TGTGCCAGCAGCATACCAACCTTGAGGGGGCTTCTCTCCTACAATGAGCAGTTCTTC.

This clone has more than one count but fewer than ten. The V call is TRBV6-5, the J call TRBJ1-2, with 9 bases aligning to TRBD1. The CDR3 loop spans 13 amino acids. CDR1 is MNHEY and CDR2 is SVGAGI in the germline V gene. V dropped 6 bases and J dropped 8; count of bases not matched to a gene: 7. The DNA of the CDR3 is TGTGCCAGCAGCCAGACAGGGGGTTTCGGCTACACCTTC. The encoded protein is CASSQTGGFGYTF.

The table lists this clone with a few counts. The CDR3 reads CASSQGDRTNQPQHF. CDR3 DNA sequence: TGCGCCAGCAGCCAAGGGGACAGGACTAATCAGCCCCAGCATTTT. This sequence joins TRBV5-1 and TRBJ1-5, with 8 bases lining up with TRBD1. CDR3 size: 15 residues. CDR1 SGHRS and CDR2 YFSETQ come from the germline V gene. The V and J ends lost 4 bases and 4 bases, in that order; junction bases with no gene match: 7.